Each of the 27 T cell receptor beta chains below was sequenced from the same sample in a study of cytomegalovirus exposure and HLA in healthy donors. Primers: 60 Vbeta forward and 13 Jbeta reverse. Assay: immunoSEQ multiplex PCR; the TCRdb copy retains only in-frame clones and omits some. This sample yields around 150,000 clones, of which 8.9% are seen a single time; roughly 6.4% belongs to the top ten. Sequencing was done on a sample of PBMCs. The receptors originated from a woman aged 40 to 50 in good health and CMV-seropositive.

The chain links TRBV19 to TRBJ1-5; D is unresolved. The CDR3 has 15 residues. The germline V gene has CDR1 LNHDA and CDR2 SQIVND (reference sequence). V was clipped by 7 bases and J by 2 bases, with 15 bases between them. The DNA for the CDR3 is TGTGCCAGTACCCCCCGAGAGAGGGGCAATCAGCCCCAGCATTTT. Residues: CASTPRERGNQPQHF. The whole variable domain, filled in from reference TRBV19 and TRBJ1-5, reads DGGITQSPKYLFRKEGQNVTLSCEQNLNHDAMYWYRQDPGQGLRLIYYSQIVNDFQKGDIAEGYSVSREKKESFPLTVTSAQKNPTAFYLCASTPRERGNQPQHFGDGTRLSIL.

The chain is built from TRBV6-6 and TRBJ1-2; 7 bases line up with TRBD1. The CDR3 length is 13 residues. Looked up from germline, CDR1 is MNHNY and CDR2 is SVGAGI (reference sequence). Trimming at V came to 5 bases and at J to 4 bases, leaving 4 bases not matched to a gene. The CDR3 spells CASSDKGAYGYTF. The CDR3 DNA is TGTGCCAGCAGTGACAAGGGGGCCTATGGCTACACCTTC.

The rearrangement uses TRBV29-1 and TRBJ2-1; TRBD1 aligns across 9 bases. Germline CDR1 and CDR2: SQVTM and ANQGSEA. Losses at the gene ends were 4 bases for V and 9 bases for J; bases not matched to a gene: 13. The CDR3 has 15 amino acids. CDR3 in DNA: TGCAGCGTTGGTCCGGGTGGACAGGGGAAGGGTGAGCAGTTCTTC. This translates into CSVGPGGQGKGEQFF.

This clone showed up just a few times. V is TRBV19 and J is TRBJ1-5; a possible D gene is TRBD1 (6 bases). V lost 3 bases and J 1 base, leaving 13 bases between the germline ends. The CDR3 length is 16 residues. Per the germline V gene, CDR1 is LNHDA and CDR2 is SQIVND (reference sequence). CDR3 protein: CASSIIGTTSNQPQHF. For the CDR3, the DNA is TGTGCCAGTAGTATCATAGGGACAACAAGCAATCAGCCCCAGCATTTT.

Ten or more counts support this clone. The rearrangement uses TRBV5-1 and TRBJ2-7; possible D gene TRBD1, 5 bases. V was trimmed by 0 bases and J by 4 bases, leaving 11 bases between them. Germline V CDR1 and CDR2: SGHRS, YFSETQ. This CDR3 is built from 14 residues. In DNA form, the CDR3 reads TGCGCCAGCAGCTTGGAAGTCGGACATTACGAGCAGTACTTC. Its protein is CASSLEVGHYEQYF.

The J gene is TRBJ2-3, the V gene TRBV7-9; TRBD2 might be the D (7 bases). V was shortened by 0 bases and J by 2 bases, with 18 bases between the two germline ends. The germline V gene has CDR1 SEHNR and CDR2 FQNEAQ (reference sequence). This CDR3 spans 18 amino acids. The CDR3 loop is CASSLALASGQPTDTQYF. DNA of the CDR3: TGTGCCAGCAGCTTAGCGCTGGCTAGCGGACAGCCCACAGATACGCAGTATTTT.

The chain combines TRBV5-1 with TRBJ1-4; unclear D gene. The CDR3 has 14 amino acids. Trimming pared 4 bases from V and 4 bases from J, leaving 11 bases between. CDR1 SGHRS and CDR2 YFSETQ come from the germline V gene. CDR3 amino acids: CASSPRAGNEKLFF. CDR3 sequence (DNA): TGCGCCAGCAGCCCTAGGGCGGGTAATGAAAAACTGTTTTTT. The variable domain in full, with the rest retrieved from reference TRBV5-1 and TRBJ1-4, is KAGVTQTPRYLIKTRGQQVTLSCSPISGHRSVSWYQQTPGQGLQFLFEYFSETQRNKGNFPGRFSGRQFSNSRSEMNVSTLELGDSALYLCASSPRAGNEKLFFGSGTQLSVL.

CDR3 in DNA: TGTGCCATCAGTGAGTCGAGCGGGGCCCCACGCCATGGCTACACCTTC. Translation: CAISESSGAPRHGYTF. The V call is TRBV10-3, the J call TRBJ1-2, with D maybe TRBD1 (5 bases). Germline CDR1 ENHRY, CDR2 SYGVKD. This CDR3 has 16 amino acids. V lost 0 bases and J lost 6, with 17 bases in between.

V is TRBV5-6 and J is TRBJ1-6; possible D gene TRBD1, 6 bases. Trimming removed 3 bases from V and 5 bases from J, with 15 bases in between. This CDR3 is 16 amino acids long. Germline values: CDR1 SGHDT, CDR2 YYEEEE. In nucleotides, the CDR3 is TGTGCCAGCAGCTATCTTACAGGGACCCATAATTCACCCCTCCACTTT. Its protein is CASSYLTGTHNSPLHF.

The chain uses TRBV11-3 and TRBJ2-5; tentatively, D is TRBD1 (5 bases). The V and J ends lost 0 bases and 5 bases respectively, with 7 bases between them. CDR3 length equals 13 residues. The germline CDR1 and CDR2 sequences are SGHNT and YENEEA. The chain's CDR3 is CASSLEGVETQYF. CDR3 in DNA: TGTGCCAGCAGCTTAGAAGGGGTGGAGACCCAGTACTTC.

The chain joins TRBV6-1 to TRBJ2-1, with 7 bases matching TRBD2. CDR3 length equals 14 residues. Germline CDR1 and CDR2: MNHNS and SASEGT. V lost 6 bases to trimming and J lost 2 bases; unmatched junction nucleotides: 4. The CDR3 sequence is CASSPGLTYNEQFF. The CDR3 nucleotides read TGTGCCAGCAGCCCGGGACTAACCTACAATGAGCAGTTCTTC.

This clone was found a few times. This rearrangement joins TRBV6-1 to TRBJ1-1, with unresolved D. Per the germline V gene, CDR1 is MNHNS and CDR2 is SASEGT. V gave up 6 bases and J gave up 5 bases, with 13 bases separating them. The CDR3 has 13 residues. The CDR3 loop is CASSYAGGTEAFF. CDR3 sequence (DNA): TGTGCCAGCAGCTATGCAGGTGGGACTGAAGCTTTCTTT.

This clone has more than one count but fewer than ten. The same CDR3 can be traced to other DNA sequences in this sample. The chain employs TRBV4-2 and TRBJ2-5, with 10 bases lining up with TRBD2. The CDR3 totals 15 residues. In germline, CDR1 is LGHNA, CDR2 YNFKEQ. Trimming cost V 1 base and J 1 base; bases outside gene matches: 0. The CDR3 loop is CASSQGTSGQETQYF. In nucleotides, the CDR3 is TGTGCCAGCAGCCAAGGGACTAGCGGCCAAGAGACCCAGTACTTC.

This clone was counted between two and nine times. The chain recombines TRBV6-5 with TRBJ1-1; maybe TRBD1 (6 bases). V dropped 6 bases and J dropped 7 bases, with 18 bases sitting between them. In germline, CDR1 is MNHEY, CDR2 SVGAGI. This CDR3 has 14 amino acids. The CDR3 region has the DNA TGTGCCAGCAGAAAGACGCAGGGGTACAATGAAGCTTTCTTT. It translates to CASRKTQGYNEAFF.

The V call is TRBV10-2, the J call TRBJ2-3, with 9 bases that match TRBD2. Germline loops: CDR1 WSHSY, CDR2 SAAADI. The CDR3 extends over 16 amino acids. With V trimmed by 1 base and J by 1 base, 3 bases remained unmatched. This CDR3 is CASSEWPSGGTDTQYF. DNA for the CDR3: TGCGCCAGCAGTGAGTGGCCTAGCGGGGGCACAGATACGCAGTATTTT.

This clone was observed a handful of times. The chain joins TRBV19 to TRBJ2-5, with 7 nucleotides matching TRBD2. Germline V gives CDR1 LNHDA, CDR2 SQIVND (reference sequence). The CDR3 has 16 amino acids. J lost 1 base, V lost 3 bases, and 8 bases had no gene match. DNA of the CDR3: TGTGCCAGTAGTATTGGGTCCGGCGGGGGCCAAGAGACCCAGTACTTC. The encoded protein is CASSIGSGGGQETQYF. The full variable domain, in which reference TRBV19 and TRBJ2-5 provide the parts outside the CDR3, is DGGITQSPKYLFRKEGQNVTLSCEQNLNHDAMYWYRQDPGQGLRLIYYSQIVNDFQKGDIAEGYSVSREKKESFPLTVTSAQKNPTAFYLCASSIGSGGGQETQYFGPGTRLLVL.

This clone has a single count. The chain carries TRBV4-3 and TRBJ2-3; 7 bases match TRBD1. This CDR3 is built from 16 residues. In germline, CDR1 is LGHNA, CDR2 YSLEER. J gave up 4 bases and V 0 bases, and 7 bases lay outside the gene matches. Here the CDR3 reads CASSQDLGTGADTQYF. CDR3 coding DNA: TGCGCCAGCAGCCAAGATCTGGGAACAGGGGCAGATACGCAGTATTTT.

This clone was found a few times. The CDR3 sequence: CASSWESRGLGELFF. In DNA form, the CDR3 reads TGTGCCAGCAGCTGGGAGTCCCGCGGCTTAGGGGAGCTGTTTTTT. The V and J genes are TRBV7-9 and TRBJ2-2, with TRBD2 as a possible D gene (5 bases). The germline V gene encodes CDR1 SEHNR and CDR2 FQNEAQ (reference sequence). This CDR3 has 15 amino acids. The V end was cut by 4 bases, the J end by 8 bases, with 17 bases between.

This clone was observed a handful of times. The CDR3, as DNA: TGCAGCGTTGAAGTTGGGAAGGGGGATGGCTACACCTTC. Protein: CSVEVGKGDGYTF. V and J are TRBV29-1 and TRBJ1-2; D possibly corresponds to TRBD1 (6 bases). Trimming stripped 1 base from V and 6 bases from J, with 12 bases between. CDR1 and CDR2 from the germline V gene are SQVTM and ANQGSEA. This CDR3 has 13 residues.

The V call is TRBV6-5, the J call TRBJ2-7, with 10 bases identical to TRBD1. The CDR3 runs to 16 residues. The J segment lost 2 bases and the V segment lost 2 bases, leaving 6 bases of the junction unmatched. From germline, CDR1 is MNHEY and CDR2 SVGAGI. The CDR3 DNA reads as TGTGCCAGCAGTTACCCCACCGGGACAGGGGCCTACGAGCAGTACTTC. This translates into CASSYPTGTGAYEQYF.

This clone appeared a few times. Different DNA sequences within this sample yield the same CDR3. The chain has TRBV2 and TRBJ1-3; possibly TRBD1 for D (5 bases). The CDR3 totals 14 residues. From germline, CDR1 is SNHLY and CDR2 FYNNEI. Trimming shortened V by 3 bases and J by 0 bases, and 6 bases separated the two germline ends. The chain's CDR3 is CASSEGHSGNTIYF. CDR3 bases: TGTGCCAGCAGTGAGGGGCACTCTGGAAACACCATATATTTT. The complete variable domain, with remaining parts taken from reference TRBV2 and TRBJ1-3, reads EPEVTQTPSHQVTQMGQEVILRCVPISNHLYFYWYRQILGQKVEFLVSFYNNEISEKSEIFDDQFSVERPDGSNFTLKIRSTKLEDSAMYFCASSEGHSGNTIYFGEGSWLTVV.

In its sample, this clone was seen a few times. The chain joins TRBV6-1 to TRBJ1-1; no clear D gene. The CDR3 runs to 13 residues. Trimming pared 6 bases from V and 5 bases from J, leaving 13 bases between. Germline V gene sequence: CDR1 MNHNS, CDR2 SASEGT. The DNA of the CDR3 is TGTGCCAGCAGGGGCCTGCCCCCGACTGAAGCTTTCTTT. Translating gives CASRGLPPTEAFF.

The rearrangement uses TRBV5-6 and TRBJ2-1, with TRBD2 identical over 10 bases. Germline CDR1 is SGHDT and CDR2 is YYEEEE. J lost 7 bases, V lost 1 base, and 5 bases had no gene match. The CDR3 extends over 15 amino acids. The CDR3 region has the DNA TGTGCCAGCAGCTTGAAGAGCGGGGGGGTTAATGAGCAGTTCTTC. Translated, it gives CASSLKSGGVNEQFF.

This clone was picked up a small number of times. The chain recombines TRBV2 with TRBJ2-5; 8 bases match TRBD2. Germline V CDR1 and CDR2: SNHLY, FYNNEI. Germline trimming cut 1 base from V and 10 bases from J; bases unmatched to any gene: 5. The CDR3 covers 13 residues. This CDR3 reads CASSEEVGRDQYF. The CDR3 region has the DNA TGTGCCAGCAGTGAAGAGGTCGGGAGGGACCAGTACTTC.

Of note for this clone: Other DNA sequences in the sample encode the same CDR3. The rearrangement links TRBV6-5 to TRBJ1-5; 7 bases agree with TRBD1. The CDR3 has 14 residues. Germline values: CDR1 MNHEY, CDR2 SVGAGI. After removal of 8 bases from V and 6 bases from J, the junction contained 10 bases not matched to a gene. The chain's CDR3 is CASSPRGRGQPQHF. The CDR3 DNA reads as TGTGCCAGCTCTCCGAGGGGGCGCGGTCAGCCCCAGCATTTT.

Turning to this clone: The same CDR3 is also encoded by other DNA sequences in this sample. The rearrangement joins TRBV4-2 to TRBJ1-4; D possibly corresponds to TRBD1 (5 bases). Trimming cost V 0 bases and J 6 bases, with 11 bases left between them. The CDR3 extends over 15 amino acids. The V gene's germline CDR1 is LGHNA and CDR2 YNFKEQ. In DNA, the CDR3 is TGTGCCAGCAGCCAAGATGGGGCCACGGATGAAAAACTGTTTTTT. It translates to CASSQDGATDEKLFF.

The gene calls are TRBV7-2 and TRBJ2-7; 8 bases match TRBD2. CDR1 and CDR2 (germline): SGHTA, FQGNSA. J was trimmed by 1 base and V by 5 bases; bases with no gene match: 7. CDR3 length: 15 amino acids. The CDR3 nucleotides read TGTGCCAGCAGCCCCGTTGCGGGGGGATCCTACGAGCAGTACTTC. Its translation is CASSPVAGGSYEQYF.